The text below deals with one T cell receptor beta chain. These data originate in a study of blood T cell repertoires in COVID-19. Study-level information: Acute and convalescent COVID-19 samples came from the United States, Italy and Spain. T cells, B-cell-depleted T cells, or PBMCs provided the cDNA or gDNA that served as material.

Authors' data handling: Cell counts per sample came from amplifying reference gene primers. Produced via immunoSEQ multiplex PCR; TCRdb's table is partial and in-frame only. V and J calls and clone size come straight from that table; D and trimming were deduced from the DNA. The sample comprises 200,000 to 250,000 clones, around 90% of which are singletons, and approximately 10% rests with the top ten. This receptor was taken from a man aged 25 to 40 who had recovered from COVID-19. Sequenced input: PBMCs or T cells enriched from blood (not recorded which).

The chain's CDR3 is CASSSLNQPQHF. CDR3 in DNA: TGCGCCAGCAGCTCTCTCAATCAGCCCCAGCATTTT. The gene calls are TRBV10-2 and TRBJ1-5; D ambiguous. Germline V lookup: CDR1 WSHSY, CDR2 SAAADI. The germline V and J ends were trimmed by 6 bases and 3 bases, with 6 bases remaining between them. CDR3 size: 12 residues.